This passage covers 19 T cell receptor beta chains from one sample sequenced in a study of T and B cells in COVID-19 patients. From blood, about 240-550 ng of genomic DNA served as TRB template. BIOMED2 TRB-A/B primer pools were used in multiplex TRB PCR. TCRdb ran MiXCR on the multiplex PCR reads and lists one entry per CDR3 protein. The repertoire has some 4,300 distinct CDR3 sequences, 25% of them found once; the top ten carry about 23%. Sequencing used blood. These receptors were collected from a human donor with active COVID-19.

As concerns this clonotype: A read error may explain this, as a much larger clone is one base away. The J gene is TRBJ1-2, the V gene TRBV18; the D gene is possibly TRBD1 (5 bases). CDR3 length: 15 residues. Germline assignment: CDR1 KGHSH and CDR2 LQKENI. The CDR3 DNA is TGTACCAGCTCACTCGAGGGGCAGGCTAACTATGGCTACACCTTC. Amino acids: CTSSLEGQANYGYTF.

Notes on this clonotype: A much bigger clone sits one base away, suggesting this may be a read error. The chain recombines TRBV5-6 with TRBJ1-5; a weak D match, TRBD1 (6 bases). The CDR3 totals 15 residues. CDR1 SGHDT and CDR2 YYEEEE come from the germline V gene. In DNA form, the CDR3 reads TGTGCCAGCAGCTTGTACGGGGGCGGCAAGCAGCCCCAGCATTTT. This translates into CASSLYGGGKQPQHF.

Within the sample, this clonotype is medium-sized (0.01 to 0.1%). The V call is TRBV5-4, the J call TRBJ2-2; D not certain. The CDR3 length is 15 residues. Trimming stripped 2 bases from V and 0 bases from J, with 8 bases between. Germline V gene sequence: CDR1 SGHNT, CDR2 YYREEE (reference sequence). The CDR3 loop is CASSFSGANTGELFF. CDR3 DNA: TGTGCCAGCAGCTTCTCCGGTGCGAACACCGGGGAGCTGTTTTTT.

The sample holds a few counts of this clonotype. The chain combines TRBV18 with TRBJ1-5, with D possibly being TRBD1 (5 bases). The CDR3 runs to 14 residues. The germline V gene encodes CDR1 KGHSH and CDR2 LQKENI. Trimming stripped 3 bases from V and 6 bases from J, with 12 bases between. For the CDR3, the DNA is TGTGCCAGCTCACCCCCTTCTAGGGGTCAGCCCCAGCATTTT. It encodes CASSPPSRGQPQHF. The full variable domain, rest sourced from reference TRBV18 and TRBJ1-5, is NAGVMQNPRHLVRRRGQEARLRCSPMKGHSHVYWYRQLPEEGLKFMVYLQKENIIDESGMPKERFSAEFPKEGPSILRIQQVVRGDSAAYFCASSPPSRGQPQHFGDGTRLSIL.

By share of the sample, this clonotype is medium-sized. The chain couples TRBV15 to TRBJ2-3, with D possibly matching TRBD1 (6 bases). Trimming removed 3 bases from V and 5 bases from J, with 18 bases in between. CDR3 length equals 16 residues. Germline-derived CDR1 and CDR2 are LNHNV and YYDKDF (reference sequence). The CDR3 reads CATSSGDMGSLDTQYF. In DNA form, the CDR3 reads TGTGCCACCAGCAGTGGGGACATGGGGTCTTTAGATACGCAGTATTTT.

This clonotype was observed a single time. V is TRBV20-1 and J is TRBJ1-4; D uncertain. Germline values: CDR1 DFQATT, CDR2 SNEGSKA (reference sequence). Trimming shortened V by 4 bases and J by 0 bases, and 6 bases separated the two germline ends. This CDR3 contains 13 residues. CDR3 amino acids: CSAIQTTNEKLFF. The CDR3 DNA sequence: TGCAGTGCTATTCAGACAACTAATGAAAAACTGTTTTTT.

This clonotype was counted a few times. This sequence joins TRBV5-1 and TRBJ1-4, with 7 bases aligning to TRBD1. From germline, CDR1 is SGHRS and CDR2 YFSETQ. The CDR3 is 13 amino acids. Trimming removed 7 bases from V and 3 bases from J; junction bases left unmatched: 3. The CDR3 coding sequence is TGCGCCAGCCGGGACAGTGCTAATGAAAAACTGTTTTTT. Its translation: CASRDSANEKLFF.

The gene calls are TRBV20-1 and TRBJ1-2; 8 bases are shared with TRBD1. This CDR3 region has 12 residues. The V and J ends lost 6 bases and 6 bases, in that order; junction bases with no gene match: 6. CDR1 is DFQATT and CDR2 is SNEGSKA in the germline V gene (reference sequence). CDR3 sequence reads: CSAQQGADGYTF. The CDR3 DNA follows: TGCAGTGCGCAGCAGGGGGCGGATGGCTACACCTTC.

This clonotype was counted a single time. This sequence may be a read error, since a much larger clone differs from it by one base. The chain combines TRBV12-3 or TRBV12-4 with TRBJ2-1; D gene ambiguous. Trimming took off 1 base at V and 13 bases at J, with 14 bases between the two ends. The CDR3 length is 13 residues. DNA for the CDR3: TGTGCCAGCAGTTTAGTGCACCAAGAGACCCAGTTCTTC. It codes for CASSLVHQETQFF.

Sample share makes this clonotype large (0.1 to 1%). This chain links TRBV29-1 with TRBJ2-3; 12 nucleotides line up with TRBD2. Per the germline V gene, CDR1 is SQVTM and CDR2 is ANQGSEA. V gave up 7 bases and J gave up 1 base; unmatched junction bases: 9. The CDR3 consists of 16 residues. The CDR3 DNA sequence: TGCAGCGGAGACGGACTAGCGGGAAGTGGCACAGATACGCAGTATTTT. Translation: CSGDGLAGSGTDTQYF.

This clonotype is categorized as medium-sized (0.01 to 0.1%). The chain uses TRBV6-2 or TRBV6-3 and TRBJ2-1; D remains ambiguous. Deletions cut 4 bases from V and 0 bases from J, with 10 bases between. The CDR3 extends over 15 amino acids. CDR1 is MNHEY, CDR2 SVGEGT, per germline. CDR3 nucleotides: TGTGCCAGCAGTTCCTTTTATAGCTCCTACAATGAGCAGTTCTTC. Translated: CASSSFYSSYNEQFF.

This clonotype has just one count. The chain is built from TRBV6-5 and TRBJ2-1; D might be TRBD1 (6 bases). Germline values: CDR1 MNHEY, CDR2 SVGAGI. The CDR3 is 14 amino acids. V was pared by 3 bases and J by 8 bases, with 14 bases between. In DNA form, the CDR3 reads TGTGCCAGCAGTTATCGGGACATTTGGGATGAGCAGTTCTTC. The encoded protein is CASSYRDIWDEQFF.

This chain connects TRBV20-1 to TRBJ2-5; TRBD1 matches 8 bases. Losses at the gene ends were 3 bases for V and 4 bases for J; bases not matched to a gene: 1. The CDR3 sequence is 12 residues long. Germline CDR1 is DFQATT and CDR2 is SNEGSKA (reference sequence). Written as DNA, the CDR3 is TGCAGTGCTAGGACAGGGGTAGAGACCCAGTACTTC. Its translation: CSARTGVETQYF.

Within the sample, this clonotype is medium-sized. The CDR3 DNA reads as TGTGCCAGCAGTTTAGGGCTAGCGAATCGAGGAGAGCAGTTCTTC. It translates to CASSLGLANRGEQFF. The chain combines TRBV27 with TRBJ2-1, with a tentative D call TRBD2 (6 bases). The CDR3 loop spans 15 amino acids. V was pared by 2 bases and J by 10 bases, with 18 bases between. Looked up from germline, CDR1 is MNHEY and CDR2 is SMNVEV (reference sequence).

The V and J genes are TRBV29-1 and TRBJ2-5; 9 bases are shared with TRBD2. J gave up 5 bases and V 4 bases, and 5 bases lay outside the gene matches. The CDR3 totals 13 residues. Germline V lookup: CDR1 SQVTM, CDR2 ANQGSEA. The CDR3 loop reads CSVVLAGVETQYF. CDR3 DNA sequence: TGCAGCGTTGTACTAGCGGGTGTGGAGACCCAGTACTTC.

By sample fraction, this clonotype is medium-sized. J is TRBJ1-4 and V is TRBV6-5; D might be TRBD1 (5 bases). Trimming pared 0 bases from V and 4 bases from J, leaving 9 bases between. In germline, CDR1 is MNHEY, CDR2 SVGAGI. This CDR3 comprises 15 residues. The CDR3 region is CASSYSRQNNEKLFF. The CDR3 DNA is TGTGCCAGCAGTTACTCGAGACAGAATAATGAAAAACTGTTTTTT.

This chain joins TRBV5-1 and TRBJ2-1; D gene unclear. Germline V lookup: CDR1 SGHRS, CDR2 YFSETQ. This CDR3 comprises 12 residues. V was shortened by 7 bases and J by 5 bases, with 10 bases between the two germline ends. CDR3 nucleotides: TGCGCCAGCGGGTCTGGGGACAATGAGCAGTTCTTC. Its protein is CASGSGDNEQFF.

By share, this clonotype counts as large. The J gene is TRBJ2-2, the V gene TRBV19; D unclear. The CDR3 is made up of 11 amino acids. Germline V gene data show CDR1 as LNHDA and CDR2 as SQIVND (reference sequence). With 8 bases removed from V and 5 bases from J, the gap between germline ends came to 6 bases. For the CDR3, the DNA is TGTGCCAGTGCGGTTACCGGGGAGCTGTTTTTT. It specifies CASAVTGELFF.

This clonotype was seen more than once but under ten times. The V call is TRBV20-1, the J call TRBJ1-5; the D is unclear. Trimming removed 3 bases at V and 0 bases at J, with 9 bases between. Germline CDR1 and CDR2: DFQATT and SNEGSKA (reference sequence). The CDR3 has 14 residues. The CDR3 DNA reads TGCAGTGCTAGTCGGGTAGATAGCAATCAGCCCCAGCATTTT. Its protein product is CSASRVDSNQPQHF.